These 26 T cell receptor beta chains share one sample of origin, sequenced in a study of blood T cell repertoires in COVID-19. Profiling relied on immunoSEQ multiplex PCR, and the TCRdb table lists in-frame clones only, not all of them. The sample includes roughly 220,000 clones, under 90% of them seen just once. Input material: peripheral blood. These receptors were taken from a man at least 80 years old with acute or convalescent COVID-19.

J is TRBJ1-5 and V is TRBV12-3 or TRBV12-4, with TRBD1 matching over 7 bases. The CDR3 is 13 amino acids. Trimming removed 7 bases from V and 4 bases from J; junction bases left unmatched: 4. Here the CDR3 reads CASTLQGNQPQHF. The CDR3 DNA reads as TGTGCCAGCACCTTACAGGGGAATCAGCCCCAGCATTTT.

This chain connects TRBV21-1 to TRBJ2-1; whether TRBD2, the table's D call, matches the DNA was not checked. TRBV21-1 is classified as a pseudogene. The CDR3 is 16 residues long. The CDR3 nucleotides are TGTGCCAGCAGCAAAGAAAAGCGAGAGCCCTACAATGAGCAGTTCTTC. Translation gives CASSKEKREPYNEQFF.

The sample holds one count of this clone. CDR3 protein: CASSALDLNNEQFF. The CDR3, as DNA: TGTGCCAGCTCGGCACTAGATCTCAACAATGAGCAGTTCTTC. The chain recombines TRBV18 with TRBJ2-1, with TRBD2 as a possible D gene (5 bases). Trimming pared 6 bases from V and 5 bases from J, leaving 14 bases between. CDR1 KGHSH and CDR2 LQKENI come from the germline V gene. This CDR3 has 14 amino acids.

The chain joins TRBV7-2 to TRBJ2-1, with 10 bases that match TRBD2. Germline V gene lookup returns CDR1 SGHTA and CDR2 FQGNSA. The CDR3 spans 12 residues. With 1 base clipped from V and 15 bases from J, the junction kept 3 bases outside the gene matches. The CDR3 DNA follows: TGTGCCAGCAGCTTAGAAGCGGGAGGGGTGTTCTTC. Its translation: CASSLEAGGVFF. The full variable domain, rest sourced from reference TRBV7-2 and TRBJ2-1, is GAGVSQSPSNKVTEKGKDVELRCDPISGHTALYWYRQSLGQGLEFLIYFQGNSAPDKSGLPSDRFSAERTGGSVSTLTIQRTQQEDSAVYLCASSLEAGGVFFGPGTRLTVL.

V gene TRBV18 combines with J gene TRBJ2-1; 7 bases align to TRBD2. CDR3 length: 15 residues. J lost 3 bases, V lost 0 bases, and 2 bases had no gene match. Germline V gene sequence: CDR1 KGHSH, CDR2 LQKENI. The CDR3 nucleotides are TGTGCCAGCTCACCACCTAGCGGGTTCTACAATGAGCAGTTCTTC. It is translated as CASSPPSGFYNEQFF.

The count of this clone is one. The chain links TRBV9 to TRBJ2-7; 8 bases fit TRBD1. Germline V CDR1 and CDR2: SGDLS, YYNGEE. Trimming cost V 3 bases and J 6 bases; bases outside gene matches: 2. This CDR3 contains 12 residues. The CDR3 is CASSGTGSEQYF. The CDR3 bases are TGTGCCAGCAGCGGGACAGGGAGCGAGCAGTACTTC.

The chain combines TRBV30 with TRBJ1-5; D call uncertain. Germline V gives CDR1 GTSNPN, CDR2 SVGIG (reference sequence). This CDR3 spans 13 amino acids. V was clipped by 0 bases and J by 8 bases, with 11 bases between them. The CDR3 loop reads CAWSVQSFEPQHF. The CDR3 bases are TGTGCCTGGAGTGTACAGTCGTTTGAGCCCCAGCATTTT.

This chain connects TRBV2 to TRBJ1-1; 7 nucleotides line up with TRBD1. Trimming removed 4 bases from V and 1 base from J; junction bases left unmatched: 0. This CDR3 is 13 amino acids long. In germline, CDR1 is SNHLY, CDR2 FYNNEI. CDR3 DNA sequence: TGTGCCAGCAGTGGACAGGGGAACACTGAAGCTTTCTTT. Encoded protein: CASSGQGNTEAFF.

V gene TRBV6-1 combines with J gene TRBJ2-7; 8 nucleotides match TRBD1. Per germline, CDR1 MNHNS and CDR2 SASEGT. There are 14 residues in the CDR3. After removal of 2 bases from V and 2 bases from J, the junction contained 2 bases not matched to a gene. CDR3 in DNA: TGTGCCAGCAGTGAATGGACAGGGACCTACGAGCAGTACGTC. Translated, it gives CASSEWTGTYEQYV.

This CDR3 reads CASSPAGQGADTQYF. CDR3 bases: TGTGCCAGCTCACCAGCGGGACAGGGGGCAGATACGCAGTATTTT. This chain joins TRBV18 and TRBJ2-3; TRBD1 matches at 11 bases. The CDR3 has 15 residues. J lost 4 bases, V lost 2 bases, and 2 bases had no gene match. CDR1 and CDR2 (germline): KGHSH, LQKENI.

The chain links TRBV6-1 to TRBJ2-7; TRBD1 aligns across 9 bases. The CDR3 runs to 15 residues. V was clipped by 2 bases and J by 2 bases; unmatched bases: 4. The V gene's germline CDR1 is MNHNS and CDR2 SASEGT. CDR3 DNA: TGTGCCAGCAGTGAATTCGGGACAGGGACCTACGAGCAGTACGTC. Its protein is CASSEFGTGTYEQYV.

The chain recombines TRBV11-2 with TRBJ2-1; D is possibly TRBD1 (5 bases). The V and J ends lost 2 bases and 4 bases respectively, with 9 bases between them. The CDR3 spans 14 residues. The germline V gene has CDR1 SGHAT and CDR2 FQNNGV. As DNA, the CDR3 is TGTGCCAGCAGCTTATGGGCAGGGTACAATGAGCAGTTCTTC. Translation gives CASSLWAGYNEQFF.

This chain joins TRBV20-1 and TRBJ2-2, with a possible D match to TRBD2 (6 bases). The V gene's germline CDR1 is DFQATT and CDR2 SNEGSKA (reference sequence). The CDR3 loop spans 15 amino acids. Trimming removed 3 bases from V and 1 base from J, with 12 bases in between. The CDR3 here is CSASAGTLNTGELFF. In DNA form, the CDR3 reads TGCAGTGCTAGTGCCGGGACTCTGAACACCGGGGAGCTGTTTTTT.

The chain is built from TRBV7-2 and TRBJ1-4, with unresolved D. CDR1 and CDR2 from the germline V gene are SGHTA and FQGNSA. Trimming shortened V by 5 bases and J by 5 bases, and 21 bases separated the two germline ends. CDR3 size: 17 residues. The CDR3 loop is CASSPNGRGEENEKLFF. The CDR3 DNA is TGTGCCAGCAGCCCCAATGGACGGGGTGAAGAAAATGAAAAACTGTTTTTT.

Here the CDR3 DNA reads TGTGCCAGCAGCACTTCTAGCGGGAGGGCCAAAGAGACCCAGTACTTC. Translation: CASSTSSGRAKETQYF. V and J are TRBV21-1 and TRBJ2-5; TRBD2, the table's D call, lacks a check against the DNA. TRBV21-1 is a listed pseudogene. CDR3 length equals 16 residues.

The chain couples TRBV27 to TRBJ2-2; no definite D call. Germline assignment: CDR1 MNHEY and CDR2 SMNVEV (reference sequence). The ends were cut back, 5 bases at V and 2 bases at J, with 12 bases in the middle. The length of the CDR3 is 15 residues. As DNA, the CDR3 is TGTGCCAGCAGTCGGTCACAGCTAAACACCGGGGAGCTGTTTTTT. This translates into CASSRSQLNTGELFF.

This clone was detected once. The CDR3 DNA reads TGTGCCATCAGTTCCTCAGGATATAATTCACCCCTCCACTTT. This translates into CAISSSGYNSPLHF. The chain carries TRBV10-3 and TRBJ1-6; unclear D gene. The ends were cut back, 5 bases at V and 4 bases at J, with 9 bases in the middle. This CDR3 is built from 14 residues. CDR1 ENHRY and CDR2 SYGVKD come from the germline V gene.

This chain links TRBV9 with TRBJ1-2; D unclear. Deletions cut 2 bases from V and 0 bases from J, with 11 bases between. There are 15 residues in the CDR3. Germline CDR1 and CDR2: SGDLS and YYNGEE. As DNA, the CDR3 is TGTGCCAGCAGCGTCACGGGAGGGTCTAACTATGGCTACACCTTC. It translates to CASSVTGGSNYGYTF.

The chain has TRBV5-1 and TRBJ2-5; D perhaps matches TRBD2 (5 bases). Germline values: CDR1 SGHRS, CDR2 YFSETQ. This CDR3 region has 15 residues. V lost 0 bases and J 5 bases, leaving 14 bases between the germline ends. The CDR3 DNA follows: TGCGCCAGCAGCTTGGCCGGGGTGGCCCAGGAGACCCAGTACTTC. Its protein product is CASSLAGVAQETQYF.

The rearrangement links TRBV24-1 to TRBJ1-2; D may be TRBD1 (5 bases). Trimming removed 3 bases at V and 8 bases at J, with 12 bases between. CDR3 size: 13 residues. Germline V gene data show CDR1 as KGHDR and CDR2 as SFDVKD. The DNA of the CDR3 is TGTGCCACCAGTGATAGGAGGGGTGGCGGCTACACCTTC. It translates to CATSDRRGGGYTF.

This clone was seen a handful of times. The CDR3 bases are TGTGCCAGCAGCACGGGGGTGGGGAGAGAGACCCAGTACTTC. Amino acid sequence: CASSTGVGRETQYF. The rearrangement uses TRBV11-2 and TRBJ2-5, with a tentative D call TRBD2 (6 bases). V dropped 5 bases and J dropped 4 bases, with 14 bases sitting between them. The CDR3 is 14 amino acids. CDR1 is SGHAT and CDR2 is FQNNGV in the germline V gene.

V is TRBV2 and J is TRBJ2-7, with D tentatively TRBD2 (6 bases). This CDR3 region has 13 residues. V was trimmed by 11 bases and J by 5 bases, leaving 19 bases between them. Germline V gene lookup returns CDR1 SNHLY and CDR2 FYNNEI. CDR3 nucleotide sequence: TGTGCCTCCCGACTAGAAATTACCAACGAGCAGTACTTC. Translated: CASRLEITNEQYF.

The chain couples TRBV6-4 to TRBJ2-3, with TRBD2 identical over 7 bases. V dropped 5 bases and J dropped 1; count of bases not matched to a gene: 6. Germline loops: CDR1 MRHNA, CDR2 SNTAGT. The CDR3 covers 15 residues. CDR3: CASSRAGVRTDTQYF. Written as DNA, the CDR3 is TGTGCCAGCAGTCGGGCGGGGGTCCGCACAGATACGCAGTATTTT.

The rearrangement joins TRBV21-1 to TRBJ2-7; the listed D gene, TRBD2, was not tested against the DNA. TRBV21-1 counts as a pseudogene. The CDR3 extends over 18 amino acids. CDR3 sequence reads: CASSKERAGGPNGYEQYF. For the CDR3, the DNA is TGTGCCAGCAGCAAAGAGAGAGCGGGAGGGCCTAATGGGTACGAGCAGTACTTC.

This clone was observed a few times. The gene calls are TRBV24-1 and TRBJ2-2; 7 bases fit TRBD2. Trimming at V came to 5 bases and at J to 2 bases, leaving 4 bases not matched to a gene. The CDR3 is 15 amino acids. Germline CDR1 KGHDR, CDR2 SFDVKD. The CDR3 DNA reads TGTGCCACCAGTGCCGCTAGCGGAAACACCGGGGAGCTGTTTTTT. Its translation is CATSAASGNTGELFF.

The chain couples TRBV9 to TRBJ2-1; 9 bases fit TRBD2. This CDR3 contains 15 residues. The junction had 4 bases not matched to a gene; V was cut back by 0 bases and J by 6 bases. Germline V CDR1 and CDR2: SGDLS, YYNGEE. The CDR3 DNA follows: TGTGCCAGCAGCGTAGTAGGGACTAGCCCCAATGAGCAGTTCTTC. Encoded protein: CASSVVGTSPNEQFF.